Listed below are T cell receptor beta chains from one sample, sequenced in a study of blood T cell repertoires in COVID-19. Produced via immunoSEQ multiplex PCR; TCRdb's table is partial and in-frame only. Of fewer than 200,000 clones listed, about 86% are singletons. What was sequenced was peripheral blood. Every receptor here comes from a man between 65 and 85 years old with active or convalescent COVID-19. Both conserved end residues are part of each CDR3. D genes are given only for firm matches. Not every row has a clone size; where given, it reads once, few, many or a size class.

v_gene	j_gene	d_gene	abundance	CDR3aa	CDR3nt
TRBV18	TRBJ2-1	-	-	CASSPDGSSYNEQFF	TGTGCCAGCTCACCAGACGGGAGCTCCTACAATGAGCAGTTCTTC
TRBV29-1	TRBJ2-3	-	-	CSVLGTLTQYF	TGCAGCGTGCTGGGGACATTGACGCAGTATTTT
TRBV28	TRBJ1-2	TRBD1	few	CASSLRGQEHGYTF	TGTGCCAGCAGTTTGCGGGGACAGGAACATGGCTACACCTTC
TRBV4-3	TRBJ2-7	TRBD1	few	CASSHNRDRSSYEQYF	TGCGCCAGCAGCCATAACCGGGACAGGAGCTCCTACGAGCAGTACTTC
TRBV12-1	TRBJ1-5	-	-	CASSFCDRKTSNQPQHF	TGTGCCAGCAGCTTTTGTGACAGGAAGACTAGCAATCAGCCCCAGCATTTT
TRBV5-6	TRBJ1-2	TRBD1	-	CASSLAQGSHFGYGYTF	TGTGCCAGCAGCTTAGCACAGGGGTCCCACTTCGGCTATGGCTACACCTTC
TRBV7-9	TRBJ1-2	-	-	CASSFGSGHSTYGYTF	TGTGCCAGCAGCTTTGGCTCGGGTCATAGCACCTATGGCTACACCTTC
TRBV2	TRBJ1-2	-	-	CASSARRTVNYGYTF	TGTGCCAGCAGTGCCCGCCGGACAGTTAACTATGGCTACACCTTC
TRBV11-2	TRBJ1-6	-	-	CASSPPYRAPNSPLHF	TGTGCCAGCAGCCCCCCTTACAGGGCCCCAAATTCACCCCTCCACTTT
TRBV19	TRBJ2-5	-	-	CASSSRQARGETQYF	TGTGCCAGTAGCAGCCGACAGGCCCGTGGGGAGACCCAGTACTTC
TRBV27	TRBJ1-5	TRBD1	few	CASRQGTDSSNQPQHF	TGTGCCAGCAGGCAAGGGACAGATTCTAGCAATCAGCCCCAGCATTTT
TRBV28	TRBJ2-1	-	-	CASSGTNYNEQFF	TGTGCCAGCAGTGGGACAAATTACAATGAGCAGTTCTTC
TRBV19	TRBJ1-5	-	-	CASSIENGNNQPQHF	TGTGCCAGTAGTATAGAAAACGGGAACAATCAGCCCCAGCATTTT
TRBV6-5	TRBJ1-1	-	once	CASRTTAGTATEAFF	TGTGCCAGCAGGACAACCGCGGGAACCGCCACTGAAGCTTTCTTT
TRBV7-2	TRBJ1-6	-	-	CASSLGLNNSPLHF	TGTGCCAGCAGCTTAGGACTGAATAATTCACCCCTCCACTTT
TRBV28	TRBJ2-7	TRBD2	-	CASMVSGSSYEQYF	TGTGCCAGCATGGTTAGCGGGAGCTCCTACGAGCAGTACTTC